This T cell receptor (beta chain) originates from a study of T-cell reconstitution after alpha-beta-depleted transplantation in children. Unique molecular identifiers tagged the TCRbeta library. TCRdb independently ran MiXCR on the PCR reads; one entry per CDR3 protein. The sample carries about 240,000 distinct CDR3 sequences, approximately 12% recorded once. Germline lookup yields CDR1 LGHNT and CDR2 FRNRAP. The CDR3 covers 13 residues. V was trimmed by 1 base and J by 5 bases, leaving 5 bases between them. This clonotype was counted many times. The rearrangement joins TRBV12-5 to TRBJ2-2, with D unresolved. Source: PBMCs from the stem cell graft donor, taken from the stem cell graft. The TCR sequence derives from a human donor who donated a stem cell graft to a child with acute lymphoblastic leukemia. CDR3 nucleotides: TGTGCTAGTGGTTTGGAAGAAACCGGGGAGCTGTTTTTT. This encodes CASGLEETGELFF. Full variable domain (rest looked up from reference TRBV12-5 and TRBJ2-2): DARVTQTPRHKVTEMGQEVTMRCQPILGHNTVFWYRQTMMQGLELLAYFRNRAPLDDSGMPKDRFSAEMPDATLATLKIQPSEPRDSAVYFCASGLEETGELFFGEGSRLTVL.